This T cell receptor (beta chain) came from a study of blood T cell repertoires in COVID-19. The CDR3 runs 15 residues. The ends were cut back, 7 bases at V and 9 bases at J, with 22 bases in the middle. Germline CDR1 reads SGHAT; CDR2 reads FQDESV (reference sequence). Profiling relied on immunoSEQ multiplex PCR, and the TCRdb table lists in-frame clones only, not all of them. In the table there are under 250,000 clones, more than 65% of which are singletons. The V call is TRBV11-1, the J call TRBJ2-1; D perhaps matches TRBD2 (7 bases). Sample: peripheral blood. This clonotype was sampled from a woman older than 75 with acute or convalescent COVID-19. CDR3 in amino acids: CASTQNPTRGGEQFF. The CDR3 nucleotides are TGTGCCAGCACCCAAAACCCCACTAGGGGGGGTGAGCAGTTCTTC.